The 2 T cell receptor beta chains below were found in one sample sequenced in a study of blood T cell repertoires in COVID-19. Some clones are missing from TCRdb's copy, which holds only in-frame ones; the method was immunoSEQ multiplex PCR. The sample carries some 41,000 clones, about 90% recorded once. The sequenced sample consisted of peripheral blood. All receptors come from a human donor in a cohort sampled during active COVID-19.

The chain couples TRBV6-5 to TRBJ1-3; D may be TRBD1 (5 bases). Trimming cost V 7 bases and J 0 bases, with 13 bases left between them. The germline CDR1 and CDR2 sequences are MNHEY and SVGAGI. CDR3 length: 15 amino acids. This CDR3 reads CASTQQVLSGNTIYF. The CDR3 nucleotides are TGTGCCAGCACCCAACAGGTTCTCTCTGGAAACACCATATATTTT.

Written as DNA, the CDR3 is TGTGCCAGCAGGAGTTACTCGATCAGCACAGATACGCAGTATTTT. It encodes CASRSYSISTDTQYF. This chain connects TRBV2 to TRBJ2-3, with D unresolved. V was pared by 6 bases and J by 0 bases, with 13 bases between. CDR3 length: 15 amino acids. CDR1 SNHLY and CDR2 FYNNEI come from the germline V gene.